The rows below give T cell receptor beta chains drawn from one sample of a study of blood T cell repertoires in COVID-19. TCRdb's table, derived via immunoSEQ multiplex PCR, lists solely in-frame clones and lacks some. The sample lists fewer than 200,000 clones, just under 85% occurring once. Sequenced material: peripheral blood. These TCRs come from a woman of 80 years or more with COVID-19, enrolled during active disease. Each CDR3 is given with its conserved first and last residue.

CDR3: CASSHGGAEAFF
V: TRBV3-1/TRBV3-2
J: TRBJ1-1

CDR3: CASRPGQGPYEQYF
V: TRBV5-4
J: TRBJ2-7

CDR3: CASSDLGNTEAFF
V: TRBV6-1
J: TRBJ1-1

CDR3: CSVGGSQETQYF
V: TRBV29-1
J: TRBJ2-5

CDR3: CASSPSGGRLTYEQYF
V: TRBV5-4
J: TRBJ2-7

CDR3: CASSASGVEQFF
V: TRBV9
J: TRBJ2-1

CDR3: CASSPDRDRRPQHF
V: TRBV7-2
J: TRBJ1-5

CDR3: CASWLGQGSGEQYF
V: TRBV28
J: TRBJ2-7

CDR3: CASSQREIAYNEQFF
V: TRBV28
J: TRBJ2-1

CDR3: CASSYPGVLNQPQHF
V: TRBV6-6
J: TRBJ1-5

CDR3: CASSLELSPAGELFF
V: TRBV7-6
J: TRBJ2-2

CDR3: CASSQVRLAGGPPYEQYF
V: TRBV4-2
J: TRBJ2-7

CDR3: CASSFLAGGRGNTEAFF
V: TRBV28
J: TRBJ1-1

CDR3: CASSLAEAEFYEQYF
V: TRBV7-2
J: TRBJ2-7

CDR3: CASRGEITEAFF
V: TRBV3-1/TRBV3-2
J: TRBJ1-1

CDR3: CASSPPGGLGYTF
V: TRBV7-8
J: TRBJ1-2

CDR3: CASSLSGNYGYTF
V: TRBV5-1
J: TRBJ1-2

CDR3: CASSHRRQGAAGELFF
V: TRBV14
J: TRBJ2-2

CDR3: CATSRTRGAFNQPQHF
V: TRBV15
J: TRBJ1-5

CDR3: CASSLQGAQGYTF
V: TRBV12-3/TRBV12-4
J: TRBJ1-2

CDR3: CASSTTGQGNQPQHF
V: TRBV28
J: TRBJ1-5

CDR3: CASSSGPRQGGNSPLHF
V: TRBV5-1
J: TRBJ1-6

CDR3: CASCLGTVYEQYF
V: TRBV28
J: TRBJ2-7

CDR3: CASGDSQGTDTQYF
V: TRBV5-1
J: TRBJ2-3

CDR3: CATRRDRVGDTQYF
V: TRBV15
J: TRBJ2-3

CDR3: CSAARGEKLFF
V: TRBV20-1
J: TRBJ1-4

CDR3: CASSRGQGAIGTEAFF
V: TRBV18
J: TRBJ1-1

CDR3: CASSVGGNPNQPQHF
V: TRBV9
J: TRBJ1-5

CDR3: CASSQDRVPEAFF
V: TRBV11-1
J: TRBJ1-1

CDR3: CASSPQTGGNTEAFF
V: TRBV5-4
J: TRBJ1-1

CDR3: CAISEPGPMGGTQYF
V: TRBV10-3
J: TRBJ2-5

CDR3: CASSFRQGLTEAFF
V: TRBV5-1
J: TRBJ1-1

CDR3: CASSLGQQGMHEQFF
V: TRBV5-1
J: TRBJ2-1

CDR3: CASSWDRVGNTEAFF
V: TRBV6-5
J: TRBJ1-1

CDR3: CASALDRQSAQHF
V: TRBV6-5
J: TRBJ1-5

CDR3: CASRGHEEETQYF
V: TRBV5-4
J: TRBJ2-5

CDR3: CASSSRQGSQTNEKLFF
V: TRBV5-6
J: TRBJ1-4

CDR3: CSARQGEKLFF
V: TRBV20-1
J: TRBJ1-4

CDR3: CASRAGTSGYTF
V: TRBV6-5
J: TRBJ1-2

CDR3: CASSYQEAFSYGYTF
V: TRBV5-1
J: TRBJ1-2

CDR3: CASSHGRRSYEQYF
V: TRBV3-1/TRBV3-2
J: TRBJ2-7

CDR3: CASSLYGDTQYF
V: TRBV7-9
J: TRBJ2-3

CDR3: CASSPRQGTATNEKLFF
V: TRBV7-6
J: TRBJ1-4

CDR3: CASSLGPGVPNTEAFF
V: TRBV7-6
J: TRBJ1-1

CDR3: CASSPRGRSTGELFF
V: TRBV18
J: TRBJ2-2